The clone carrying this T cell receptor beta chain came up many times. Its antigen is not identified. Read coverage stops 3 residues before the CDR3 terminus; the germline J gene supplies the remainder. These data belong to a study of T cell clonality in common variable immunodeficiency. General observations from the study: TCRbeta clonality was increased in CVID versus healthy controls. Fewer TCRbeta clones were shared among CVID subjects than controls.

V was clipped by 0 bases and J by 5 bases; unmatched bases: 9. Germline V gene data show CDR1 as MNHEY and CDR2 as SVGEGT. This CDR3 has 17 residues. Caucasian heritage predominated among both patients and controls. Method: immunoSEQ multiplex PCR; TCRdb's copy keeps in-frame clones and lacks some. The sample was found to contain about 74,000 clones, and every one recurs. The gene calls are TRBV6-2 or TRBV6-3 and TRBJ2-1; 8 bases are a match to TRBD1. What was sequenced was peripheral blood mononuclear cells. The receptor was derived from a person aged 18 to 70 in good health. The CDR3 sequence is CASSYSSLGQDDNEQFF. Incomplete CDR3 DNA: TGTGCCAGCAGTTACTCGTCTCTGGGACAGGACGACAATGAG.